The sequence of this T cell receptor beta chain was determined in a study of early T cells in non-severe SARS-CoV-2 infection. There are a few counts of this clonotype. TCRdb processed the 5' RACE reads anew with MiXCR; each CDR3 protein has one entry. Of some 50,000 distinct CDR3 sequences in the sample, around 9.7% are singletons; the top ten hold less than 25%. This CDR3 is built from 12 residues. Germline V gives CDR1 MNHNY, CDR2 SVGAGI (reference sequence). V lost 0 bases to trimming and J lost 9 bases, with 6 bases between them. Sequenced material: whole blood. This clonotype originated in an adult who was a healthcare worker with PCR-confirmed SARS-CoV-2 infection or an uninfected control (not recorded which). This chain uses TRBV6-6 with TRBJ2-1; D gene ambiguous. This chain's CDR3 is CASSYSRFEQFF. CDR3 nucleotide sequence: TGTGCCAGCAGTTACTCTAGATTTGAGCAGTTCTTC.